This entry is about one TCR beta chain. The record originates from a study of memory CD4+ T cells and cytomegalovirus serostatus. Overall study: Of the healthy Belgian adults, under 10 were CMV seropositive and about 24 seronegative.

V lost 2 bases, J lost 5 bases, and 8 bases lay in between. The germline V gene encodes CDR1 SGHRS and CDR2 YFSETQ. CDR3 length: 13 amino acids. The sort gate was single viable CD3+CD4+CD8-CD45RO+ cells for memory CD4+ T cells. Authors' processing steps: Out-of-frame sequences were removed, leaving about 2,300,000 distinct TCRbeta sequences. Assay: immunoSEQ multiplex PCR; the TCRdb copy retains only in-frame clones and omits some. D and trimming were read from the DNA, whereas the V and J calls and clone size are those reported in that table. Altogether 30,000 to 40,000 clones are present, 65% to 80% being singletons, with the ten largest covering approximately 5%.

The sample was memory CD4+ T cells from blood. The chain combines TRBV5-1 with TRBJ2-1; unclear D gene. The clonotype comes from an adult in good health and CMV-seropositive. The CDR3 spells CASSLGPNNEQFF. The CDR3 DNA reads as TGCGCCAGCAGCTTAGGGCCGAACAATGAGCAGTTCTTC.